Listed below are T cell receptor beta chains from one sample, sequenced in a study of control samples from healthy donors and cancer patients. Data came from immunoSEQ multiplex PCR; TCRdb stores just in-frame clones and leaves some out. The sample has under 65,000 clones, around 87% seen once; the top ten hold over 9.5%. Sequencing was performed on PBMCs. These receptors were obtained from a woman aged 55-69 years with lung cancer. CDR3s include the opening cysteine and the closing phenylalanine or tryptophan. The D gene is left open where the match is weak. Where a row states a size, it is once, few, many or the class of an expanded clone; other rows omit it.

CDR3 protein	CDR3 DNA	D gene	J gene	V gene	clone size
CASSVGWGNYGYTF	TGTGCCAGCAGCGTAGGATGGGGGAACTATGGCTACACCTTC	-	TRBJ1-2	TRBV9	-
CGKQARSTDTQYF	TGCGGCAAGCAGGCCCGTTCCACAGATACGCAGTATTTT	-	TRBJ2-3	TRBV10-1	-
CASRPDLLGGTQYF	TGCGCCAGCAGACCGGATCTCCTAGGGGGTACGCAGTATTTT	-	TRBJ2-3	TRBV5-1	-
CALRGTSGSSYEQYF	TGTGCCTTACGGGGGACTAGCGGGAGCTCCTACGAGCAGTACTTC	TRBD2	TRBJ2-7	TRBV30	-
CASSSLTSGRADEQYF	TGTGCCAGCAGTTCCCTCACTAGCGGGAGGGCCGACGAGCAGTACTTC	TRBD2	TRBJ2-7	TRBV28	few
CASSYGVQAYNEQFF	TGTGCCAGCTCTTACGGCGTCCAGGCCTACAATGAGCAGTTCTTC	-	TRBJ2-1	TRBV18	-
CASSLKLALEQYF	TGTGCCAGCAGCTTAAAGCTAGCCCTCGAGCAGTACTTC	-	TRBJ2-7	TRBV7-2	-
CASSSAGANEQFF	TGTGCCAGCAGTTCTGCGGGAGCCAATGAGCAGTTCTTC	TRBD2	TRBJ2-1	TRBV27	-
CASSYSAGGGPNEQFF	TGTGCCAGCAGTTACTCGGCAGGGGGGGGCCCCAATGAGCAGTTCTTC	-	TRBJ2-1	TRBV6-5	-
CASSFGAGAVRETQYF	TGCGCCAGCAGCTTTGGAGCGGGGGCCGTCAGGGAGACCCAGTACTTC	TRBD2	TRBJ2-5	TRBV5-1	-
CASSQRQGRGNSPLHF	TGTGCCAGCAGCCAACGACAGGGGAGGGGGAATTCACCCCTCCACTTT	TRBD1	TRBJ1-6	TRBV3-1/TRBV3-2	-
CASSLPPGWYF	TGTGCCAGCAGCTTACCCCCGGGTTGGTACTTC	-	TRBJ2-7	TRBV11-2	-
CASSPTTGGGETQYF	TGTGCCAGCTCACCTACGACAGGGGGTGGCGAGACCCAGTACTTC	TRBD1	TRBJ2-5	TRBV18	-
CASSLLLREDTQYF	TGTGCCAGCAGCTTGCTCCTCCGAGAAGATACGCAGTATTTT	-	TRBJ2-3	TRBV5-4	-
CASSVPPSGSYNEQFF	TGTGCCAGCAGCGTACCCCCTAGCGGGTCATACAATGAGCAGTTCTTC	TRBD2	TRBJ2-1	TRBV9	-
CASSEHGLDNEQFF	TGTGCCAGCAGTGAACATGGACTAGACAATGAGCAGTTCTTC	TRBD2	TRBJ2-1	TRBV2	-
CATSPRQGADTQYF	TGTGCCACCAGCCCCCGGCAGGGGGCAGATACGCAGTATTTT	TRBD1	TRBJ2-3	TRBV15	-
CASSPWTSGRIEQYF	TGTGCCAGCAGTCCGTGGACTAGCGGGAGAATCGAGCAGTACTTC	TRBD2	TRBJ2-7	TRBV28	-
CATSDLGYTNYGYTF	TGTGCCACCAGTGATTTGGGGTATACGAACTATGGCTACACCTTC	-	TRBJ1-2	TRBV24-1	few
CASSYDSNTEAFF	TGTGCCAGCAGTTATGACTCGAACACTGAAGCTTTCTTT	-	TRBJ1-1	TRBV28	-